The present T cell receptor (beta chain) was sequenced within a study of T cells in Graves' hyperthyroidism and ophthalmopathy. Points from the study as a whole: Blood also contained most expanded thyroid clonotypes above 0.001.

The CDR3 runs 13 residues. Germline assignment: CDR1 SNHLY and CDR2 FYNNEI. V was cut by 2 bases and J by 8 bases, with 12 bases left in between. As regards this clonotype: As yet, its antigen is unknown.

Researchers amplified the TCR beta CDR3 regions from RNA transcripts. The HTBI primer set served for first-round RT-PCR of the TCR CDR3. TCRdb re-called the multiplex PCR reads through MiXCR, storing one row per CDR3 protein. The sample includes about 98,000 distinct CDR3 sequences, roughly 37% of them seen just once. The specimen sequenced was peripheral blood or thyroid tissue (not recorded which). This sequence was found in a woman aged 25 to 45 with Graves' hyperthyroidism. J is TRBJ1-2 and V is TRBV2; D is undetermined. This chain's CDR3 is CASSEREDYGYTF. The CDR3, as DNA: TGTGCCAGCAGTGAAAGGGAGGATTACGGCTACACCTTC.